This note documents a single T cell receptor beta chain sequence. This record belongs to a study of cytomegalovirus exposure and HLA in healthy donors. PCR primers comprised 60 Vbeta and 13 Jbeta primers. The protocol was immunoSEQ multiplex PCR, while the TCRdb copy is restricted to in-frame clones and leaves out a portion. The sample has more than 140,000 clones, roughly four fifths seen once. Trimming at V came to 0 bases and at J to 8 bases, leaving 4 bases not matched to a gene. The CDR3 loop spans 15 amino acids. Germline V gives CDR1 LGHNT, CDR2 FRNRAP. The chain is built from TRBV12-5 and TRBJ2-1, with 10 positions matching TRBD2. The sequenced sample consisted of PBMCs. The sequence came from a man aged 18 to 35 in good health and CMV-seropositive. Here the CDR3 DNA reads TGTGCTAGTGGTTTGGTCACTAGCGGGAACGATGAGCAGTTCTTC. It yields the protein CASGLVTSGNDEQFF. Using reference TRBV12-5 and TRBJ2-1 for the parts outside the CDR3, the full variable domain is DARVTQTPRHKVTEMGQEVTMRCQPILGHNTVFWYRQTMMQGLELLAYFRNRAPLDDSGMPKDRFSAEMPDATLATLKIQPSEPRDSAVYFCASGLVTSGNDEQFFGPGTRLTVL.